This T cell receptor beta chain comes out of a study of blood T cell repertoires in COVID-19. The authors' processing: By means of reference gene primer amplification, nucleated cell counts were estimated. Sequenced by immunoSEQ multiplex PCR; TCRdb stores in-frame clones only, minus some. V, J and clone size are those of that table, while D and trimming were read from the DNA. There are 360,000 or so clones in the sample; roughly 90% occur only once, and over 1% lies in the top ten. Within 2 weeks before study entry, exposed participants met a COVID-19 case. The CDR3 has 15 residues. Trimming took 2 bases from V and 7 from J, leaving 18 bases between them. Looked up from germline, CDR1 is KGHSH and CDR2 is LQKENI.

The sample comprised PBMCs or T cells enriched from blood (not recorded which). The chain joins TRBV18 to TRBJ2-7; D unclear. The TCR originated in a woman aged 25 to 45 who had been exposed to COVID-19. The CDR3 region is CASSPLETRLREQYF. CDR3 in DNA: TGTGCCAGCTCACCATTAGAGACTCGCCTTCGGGAGCAGTACTTC.